A single TCR beta chain is shown here with its context. The presence of a unique molecular identifier marked each TCR cDNA molecule. MiXCR was run by TCRdb on the 5' RACE reads, yielding one entry per CDR3 protein. Among tens of thousands of distinct CDR3 sequences listed, about an eighth were seen once. Time point given: sample taken at primary tumor resection. Whole RNA from tumor, nontumor lung or frozen PBMC was sequenced unsorted. Germline CDR1 and CDR2: SEHNR and FQNEAQ (reference sequence). The CDR3 totals 15 residues. The junction had 6 bases not matched to a gene; V was cut back by 6 bases and J by 3 bases. The data were obtained in a study of spatial heterogeneity in lung cancer.

The chain carries TRBV7-9 and TRBJ2-2, with 8 bases lining up with TRBD2. This TCR derives from a male donor with early-stage non-small cell lung cancer. Sequenced here: PBMCs, sampled at surgery. CDR3 DNA sequence: TGTGCCAGCAGTCTCAGCGGGGGCCACACCGGGGAGCTGTTTTTT. This encodes CASSLSGGHTGELFF.